This TCR beta chain was recovered during a study of beta chain features in type 1 diabetes. The study, taken as a whole, reports: Patients' naive, central memory and Treg TCRB repertoires seemed closer to one another than those of healthy donors.

Every bit of the isolated RNA underwent reverse transcription, so sequencing read expressed TCRB transcripts. The table came from immunoSEQ multiplex PCR; TCRdb's copy has only in-frame clones and leaves some out. Of around 300,000 clones detected, roughly 15% appear once; the ten largest clones hold 6.7%. This CDR3 region has 14 residues. Per germline, CDR1 SGHNT and CDR2 YYREEE (reference sequence). V was trimmed by 0 bases and J by 3 bases, leaving 7 bases between them. This clone was detected only once. As yet, its antigen is unknown. Every single donor gave one heparinised blood draw, and these averaged roughly 100 mL.

V is TRBV5-4 and J is TRBJ2-1; D unresolved. The sequencing sample was made of central memory CD4+ T cells from blood. The clonotype was recovered from a man aged 30 to 45 in good health. Written as DNA, the CDR3 is TGTGCCAGCAGCTTGGGTACTCACTACAATGAGCAGTTCTTC. It translates to CASSLGTHYNEQFF. Together with reference TRBV5-4 and TRBJ2-1, the CDR3 gives the full variable domain: ETGVTQSPTHLIKTRGQQVTLRCSSQSGHNTVSWYQQALGQGPQFIFQYYREEENGRGNFPPRFSGLQFPNYSSELNVNALELDDSALYLCASSLGTHYNEQFFGPGTRLTVL.